The clone carrying this TCR beta chain has ten or more counts. The sample comes from a study of T cells in Graves' hyperthyroidism and ophthalmopathy. Amplified regions were TCR beta CDR3 sequences from RNA transcripts. The TCR CDR3 first-round RT-PCR relied on the HTBI primer set. TCRdb re-analysed the multiplex PCR reads in MiXCR, keeping a single row per CDR3 protein. The sample lists 150,000 or so distinct CDR3 sequences, roughly a fifth seen once, with about 67% in the top ten. Trimming cost V 4 bases and J 0 bases; bases outside gene matches: 14. This CDR3 spans 19 amino acids. CDR1 and CDR2 from the germline V gene are SGHRS and YFSETQ. The patients, who ranged from 18 to 65 in age, presented with newly diagnosed hyperthyroidism lasting under 2 months. The blood specimen was taken at initial hyperthyroidism diagnosis, before any ophthalmopathy symptoms. PBMCs were obtained from under 13 ml fresh peripheral blood.

The sample was blood. This TCR came from a woman between 50 and 59 years old with Graves' hyperthyroidism that later progressed to Graves' ophthalmopathy. The V gene is TRBV5-1, the J gene TRBJ2-3; 10 positions match TRBD1. CDR3 nucleotides: TGCGCCAGCAGCCCGCGCACCCGGGACAGGGGCCCCAGCACAGATACGCAGTATTTT. Translated: CASSPRTRDRGPSTDTQYF.